Sequencing of this T cell receptor (beta chain) was carried out in a study of spatial heterogeneity in lung cancer. General study results and limits: Ubiquitous expanded tumor TCRs surfaced in blood more at resection than they did at follow-up.

As for this clonotype: The antigen remains unidentified.

This CDR3 is 16 amino acids long. Trimming took 10 bases from V and 0 from J; bases not matched to a gene: 8. Time point noted: blood at routine non-recurrence follow-up after resection. The presence of a unique molecular identifier marked each TCR cDNA molecule. TCRdb ran MiXCR on the 5' RACE reads and lists one entry per CDR3 protein. The data hold approximately 41,000 distinct CDR3 sequences, with approximately 10% observed a single time. The receptor was isolated from a female donor with early-stage non-small cell lung cancer. The sequenced sample was PBMCs, obtained at follow-up. J is TRBJ2-6 and V is TRBV12-3 or TRBV12-4, with 8 bases lining up with TRBD2. The CDR3 here is CATFIRGGSGANVLTF. Here the CDR3 DNA reads TGTGCCACCTTCATTCGGGGGGGCTCTGGGGCCAACGTCCTGACTTTC.